This T cell receptor beta chain was recorded in a study of cytomegalovirus exposure and HLA in healthy donors. Points from the study as a whole: Most TCR sequences proved rare, with some public TCRs found in many donors.

The PCR was carried out with 60 Vbeta primers and 13 Jbeta primers. The protocol was immunoSEQ multiplex PCR, while the TCRdb copy is restricted to in-frame clones and leaves out a portion. The profile covers some 190,000 clones, with around 80% appearing a single time and 1.1% taken by the ten largest. Germline lookup yields CDR1 SSHAT and CDR2 FNYEAQ (reference sequence). V lost 1 base and J lost 1, with 9 bases in between. The CDR3 extends over 15 amino acids. A remark on this clone: The antigen is undetermined.

The genes are TRBV7-7 and TRBJ2-3, with a tentative D call TRBD2 (5 bases). The sequenced material came from PBMCs. The receptor was derived from a woman aged 40-49 years in good health and CMV-seronegative. In DNA form, the CDR3 reads TGTGCCAGCAGCTTAGGTGGGAGAGGCACAGATACGCAGTATTTT. Protein product: CASSLGGRGTDTQYF.